A single sample is the source of the 2 T cell receptor beta chains below, sequenced in a study of blood T cell repertoires in COVID-19 (dated by TCRdb to the early 2020s). The library was prepared using the immunoSEQ multiplex PCR assay. TCRdb took over this immuneACCESS table, retaining in-frame rearrangements with V and J assigned. Such tables are incomplete; in checked studies, under half of the missing clones stem from an unresolved V gene, and the remainder is unexplained. A total of roughly 350,000 clones appear in this sample, around 87% of them only once. 8.5% to 12% of the sample goes to the ten largest clones. Source material: peripheral blood. The receptor set was obtained from a woman aged 25 to 39 with COVID-19, enrolled during active disease.

This chain links TRBV5-5 with TRBJ2-7; TRBD2 might be the D (5 bases). This CDR3 spans 15 amino acids. Germline loops: CDR1 SGHKS, CDR2 YYEKEE (reference sequence). V lost 0 bases to trimming and J lost 2 bases, with 12 bases between them. This CDR3 is CASSLARTGTYEQYF. The CDR3 region has the DNA TGTGCCAGCAGCTTGGCGCGGACGGGGACCTACGAGCAGTACTTC. The full variable domain, its missing parts supplied by reference TRBV5-5 and TRBJ2-7, is DAGVTQSPTHLIKTRGQQVTLRCSPISGHKSVSWYQQVLGQGPQFIFQYYEKEERGRGNFPDRFSARQFPNYSSELNVNALLLGDSALYLCASSLARTGTYEQYFGPGTRLTVT.

The V and J genes are TRBV5-4 and TRBJ2-7; 15 nucleotides match TRBD2. From germline, CDR1 is SGHNT and CDR2 YYREEE (reference sequence). CDR3 length equals 18 residues. V gave up 3 bases and J gave up 2 bases; unmatched junction bases: 9. Here the CDR3 DNA reads TGTGCCAGCAGCTGGGGACCGGGACTAGCGGGAGGCCCCTACGAGCAGTACTTC. This gives the protein CASSWGPGLAGGPYEQYF.